The clone carrying this T cell receptor (beta chain) showed up many times. The data were taken from a study of T cells in Graves' hyperthyroidism and ophthalmopathy. The investigators amplified TCR beta CDR3 regions from RNA transcripts. The HTBI set primed first-round TCR CDR3 RT-PCR. TCRdb independently ran MiXCR on the multiplex PCR reads; one entry per CDR3 protein. The profile shows approximately 690,000 distinct CDR3 sequences, 14% of them singletons. The ends were cut back, 5 bases at V and 5 bases at J, with 13 bases in the middle. The V gene's germline CDR1 is SGHTA and CDR2 FQGTGA. The CDR3 has 14 residues.

This sequence joins TRBV7-3 and TRBJ2-1; D ambiguous. Specimen: blood. This clonotype was obtained from a woman between 45 and 60 years old with Graves' ophthalmopathy. CDR3 nucleotide sequence: TGTGCCAGCAGCCCAACCCGCCAAGACAATGAGCAGTTCTTC. The encoded protein is CASSPTRQDNEQFF.